The rows below give T cell receptor beta chains drawn from one sample of a study of brain T cells in children with intractable seizures. Produced via immunoSEQ multiplex PCR; TCRdb's table is partial and in-frame only. The sample lists about 350,000 clones; 93% were seen once. The input for sequencing was peripheral blood, taken less than 6 months after surgery. The source is a boy less than two years old with tuberous sclerosis and intractable seizures. Both conserved end residues are part of each CDR3. Fields, in order: V gene, D gene, J gene, CDR3 protein, CDR3 DNA. A D gene is named only where the DNA matches it firmly.

>TRBV13|TRBD2|TRBJ2-1
CASSSTSEFTEVGNNEQFF
TGTGCCAGCAGCTCGACTAGCGAATTTACCGAAGTAGGTAACAATGAGCAGTTCTTC
>TRBV4-2|-|TRBJ1-2
CASSQDGGVPPNYGYTF
TGTGCCAGCAGCCAAGATGGAGGGGTCCCCCCTAACTATGGCTACACCTTC
>TRBV7-9|TRBD1|TRBJ2-2
CASSLAGGQGNTGELFF
TGTGCCAGCAGCTTAGCAGGCGGACAGGGGAACACCGGGGAGCTGTTTTTT
>TRBV5-1|TRBD1|TRBJ1-1
CASSLAKGVGQGASEAFF
TGCGCCAGCAGCTTGGCCAAAGGCGTAGGACAGGGGGCGTCTGAAGCTTTCTTT
>TRBV3-1/TRBV3-2|-|TRBJ1-2
CASSQTGSDGYTF
TGTGCCAGCAGTCAAACAGGGAGCGATGGCTACACCTTC
>TRBV27|-|TRBJ1-1
CASSLKGPGGAFF
TGTGCCAGCAGTTTAAAGGGGCCCGGAGGAGCTTTCTTT
>TRBV19|TRBD1|TRBJ2-1
CASSPRAVDRGGFNEQFF
TGTGCCAGTAGTCCACGCGCCGTCGACAGGGGGGGGTTTAATGAGCAGTTCTTC
>TRBV14|-|TRBJ2-1
CASSLPASSYNEQFF
TGTGCCAGCAGCCTCCCAGCGAGCTCCTACAATGAGCAGTTCTTC
>TRBV6-6|-|TRBJ2-1
CASSRYSGFTSYNEQFF
TGTGCCAGCAGTCGCTACAGCGGCTTCACTTCCTACAATGAGCAGTTCTTC
>TRBV7-8|-|TRBJ2-5
CASSRFDKGQETQYF
TGTGCCAGCAGCCGATTCGATAAGGGGCAAGAGACCCAGTACTTC
>TRBV6-1|-|TRBJ1-6
CASSDNQGSSPLHF
TGTGCCAGCAGTGACAATCAGGGGAGTTCACCCCTCCACTTT
>TRBV5-5|-|TRBJ1-1
CASSLPMNTEAFF
TGTGCCAGCAGCCTCCCCATGAACACTGAAGCTTTCTTT
>TRBV19|TRBD1|TRBJ1-6
CASSLPRNRGYNSPLHF
TGTGCCAGTAGTTTACCCAGGAACAGGGGCTATAATTCACCCCTCCACTTT
>TRBV6-5|TRBD1|TRBJ2-7
CASSWGQDAYEQYF
TGTGCCAGCAGCTGGGGACAGGACGCCTACGAGCAGTACTTC
>TRBV27|-|TRBJ1-2
CASSPRGGMSYTF
TGTGCCAGCAGTCCCCGGGGGGGAATGAGCTACACCTTC
>TRBV7-9|-|TRBJ1-1
CASSSVSGANTEAFF
TGTGCCAGCAGCTCCGTATCGGGGGCGAACACTGAAGCTTTCTTT
>TRBV11-3|TRBD2|TRBJ2-7
CASSTTSGDRYEQYF
TGTGCCAGCAGCACGACTAGCGGAGACCGCTACGAGCAGTACTTC
>TRBV15|-|TRBJ1-5
CATSRDLGGPDSNQPQHF
TGTGCCACCAGCAGAGATCTCGGAGGCCCGGATAGCAATCAGCCCCAGCATTTT
>TRBV4-2|-|TRBJ2-7
CASSQSSRYEQYF
TGTGCCAGCAGCCAAAGTTCTCGCTACGAGCAGTACTTC
>TRBV30|-|TRBJ1-2
CAWSVLMGGYGYTF
TGTGCCTGGAGTGTACTCATGGGAGGCTATGGCTACACCTTC
>TRBV7-9|-|TRBJ1-1
CASSTWDGGRVSNTEAFF
TGTGCCAGCAGCACCTGGGACGGGGGTAGAGTCTCCAACACTGAAGCTTTCTTT
>TRBV2|-|TRBJ1-1
CASSEKLAMENEAFF
TGTGCCAGCAGTGAAAAACTAGCTATGGAGAATGAAGCTTTCTTT
>TRBV3-1/TRBV3-2|-|TRBJ2-7
CASSHAGPTYEQYF
TGTGCCAGCAGCCACGCCGGGCCCACCTACGAGCAGTACTTC
>TRBV30|-|TRBJ1-1
CAWSVFSGTEAFF
TGTGCCTGGAGTGTATTTTCGGGTACTGAAGCTTTCTTT
>TRBV12-3/TRBV12-4|-|TRBJ2-3
CASSQRDLWAQYF
TGTGCCAGCAGTCAACGGGACTTGTGGGCGCAGTATTTT